This is a list of T cell receptor beta chains from one sample in a study of blood T cell repertoires in COVID-19. The data were produced by immunoSEQ multiplex PCR, yet TCRdb's version contains in-frame clones alone and is incomplete. The profile covers about 480,000 clones, with 89% appearing a single time and about 1% taken by the ten largest. Sequenced material: peripheral blood. The receptors shown here come from a young man with COVID-19, enrolled during active disease. The CDR3 runs from the conserved cysteine through the conserved F or W. Each record gives: D gene, clone size, J gene, CDR3 length, V gene, CDR3 protein, CDR3 DNA. D genes are given only for firm matches. Rows give clone size only sometimes, using once, few, many, or a class for an expanded clone.

d_gene: NA
abundance: NA
j_gene: TRBJ2-7
len: 11
v_gene: TRBV20-1
CDR3aa: CSARGGGEQYF
CDR3nt: TGCAGTGCTAGAGGAGGGGGCGAGCAGTACTTC

d_gene: TRBD2
abundance: NA
j_gene: TRBJ2-7
len: 14
v_gene: TRBV7-9
CDR3aa: CASSSPHGGSEQYF
CDR3nt: TGTGCCAGCAGCTCACCTCACGGGGGGTCCGAGCAGTACTTC

d_gene: NA
abundance: NA
j_gene: TRBJ2-3
len: 14
v_gene: TRBV2
CDR3aa: CASSAGAETDTQYF
CDR3nt: TGTGCCAGCAGTGCGGGAGCCGAGACAGATACGCAGTATTTT

d_gene: TRBD1
abundance: NA
j_gene: TRBJ2-2
len: 15
v_gene: TRBV11-1
CDR3aa: CASRRDRGRGGELFF
CDR3nt: TGTGCCAGCAGACGGGACAGGGGGCGCGGCGGGGAGCTGTTTTTT

d_gene: NA
abundance: once
j_gene: TRBJ1-5
len: 14
v_gene: TRBV2
CDR3aa: CASSRQNSNQPQHF
CDR3nt: TGTGCCAGCAGCCGACAGAATAGCAATCAGCCCCAGCATTTT

d_gene: NA
abundance: NA
j_gene: TRBJ2-2
len: 19
v_gene: TRBV7-9
CDR3aa: CASSSGHRPTGYPTGELFF
CDR3nt: TGTGCCAGCAGCTCCGGTCACCGGCCCACAGGGTATCCCACCGGGGAGCTGTTTTTT

d_gene: NA
abundance: NA
j_gene: TRBJ2-1
len: 15
v_gene: TRBV24-1
CDR3aa: CATSGYSSSYNEQFF
CDR3nt: TGTGCCACCAGTGGTTATAGTAGCTCCTACAATGAGCAGTTCTTC

d_gene: TRBD2
abundance: NA
j_gene: TRBJ2-3
len: 14
v_gene: TRBV10-1
CDR3aa: CASSEAGGQDTQYF
CDR3nt: TGCGCCAGCAGTGAGGCGGGGGGGCAGGATACGCAGTATTTT

d_gene: NA
abundance: NA
j_gene: TRBJ2-5
len: 16
v_gene: TRBV6-1
CDR3aa: CASSEALGTYQETQYF
CDR3nt: TGTGCCAGCAGTGAAGCTTTAGGGACATACCAAGAGACCCAGTACTTC

d_gene: NA
abundance: NA
j_gene: TRBJ2-3
len: 15
v_gene: TRBV5-1
CDR3aa: CASSLTGPSTDTQYF
CDR3nt: TGCGCCAGCAGCTTAACAGGGCCTAGCACAGATACGCAGTATTTT

d_gene: TRBD1
abundance: NA
j_gene: TRBJ2-7
len: 16
v_gene: TRBV29-1
CDR3aa: CSARTGAPTSAYEQYF
CDR3nt: TGCAGCGCCCGGACAGGGGCCCCGACGTCTGCCTACGAGCAGTACTTC

d_gene: NA
abundance: NA
j_gene: TRBJ2-1
len: 12
v_gene: TRBV24-1
CDR3aa: CATRGVFNEQFF
CDR3nt: TGTGCCACCCGCGGGGTTTTCAATGAGCAGTTCTTC

d_gene: NA
abundance: NA
j_gene: TRBJ2-2
len: 19
v_gene: TRBV6-2/TRBV6-3
CDR3aa: CASSYSAFGGPTNTGELFF
CDR3nt: TGTGCCAGCAGTTATTCGGCCTTTGGAGGACCGACGAACACCGGGGAGCTGTTTTTT

d_gene: NA
abundance: NA
j_gene: TRBJ2-5
len: 15
v_gene: TRBV11-3
CDR3aa: CASSLDSPGGETQYF
CDR3nt: TGTGCCAGCAGCTTAGATTCCCCAGGTGGGGAGACCCAGTACTTC

d_gene: TRBD1
abundance: NA
j_gene: TRBJ1-5
len: 14
v_gene: TRBV6-6
CDR3aa: CASSNQGANQPQHF
CDR3nt: TGTGCCAGCAGTAATCAGGGGGCCAATCAGCCCCAGCATTTT

d_gene: NA
abundance: NA
j_gene: TRBJ1-4
len: 12
v_gene: TRBV5-4
CDR3aa: CASSLFGEKLFF
CDR3nt: TGTGCCAGCAGCTTGTTCGGTGAAAAACTGTTTTTT